What follows are 19 T cell receptor beta chains derived from one specimen sequenced in a study of T cell repertoires in cytomegalovirus infection. Each CDR3 protein gets one entry after TCRdb re-called the reads with MiXCR. The profile covers roughly 920,000 distinct CDR3 sequences, with roughly 30% appearing a single time and around 15% taken by the ten largest. Their antigens are not known. The sequencing used cultured CD8+ T cells from PBMCs, collected from culture after CMV antigen stimulation. These receptors were obtained from a human donor in good health (CMV status not recorded). Some clones in this sample may be carry-over from other donors' samples.

This chain links TRBV7-9 with TRBJ1-5; 10 bases match TRBD1. V dropped 5 bases and J dropped 1; count of bases not matched to a gene: 2. CDR1 and CDR2 from the germline V gene are SEHNR and FQNEAQ (reference sequence). This CDR3 is 15 amino acids long. The CDR3 spells CASSGDRGSNQPQHF. CDR3 sequence (DNA): TGTGCCAGCAGCGGGGACAGGGGAAGCAATCAGCCCCAGCATTTT.

The J gene is TRBJ1-5, the V gene TRBV5-1; 8 nucleotides line up with TRBD1. CDR1 and CDR2 (germline): SGHRS, YFSETQ. This CDR3 has 15 residues. The trim removed 4 bases at V and 3 bases at J, leaving 6 bases unmatched. CDR3 DNA: TGCGCCAGCAGCCAAACAGGGGGGAACAATCAGCCCCAGCATTTT. This codes for CASSQTGGNNQPQHF.

The table lists this clonotype with many counts. The chain carries TRBV7-2 and TRBJ1-2; 9 bases fit TRBD1. Per germline, CDR1 SGHTA and CDR2 FQGNSA. CDR3 size: 15 residues. V dropped 3 bases and J dropped 1; count of bases not matched to a gene: 3. The CDR3, as DNA: TGTGCCAGCAGCTTGGGACAGGGCATTAACTATGGCTACACCTTC. Translation: CASSLGQGINYGYTF.

The chain recombines TRBV27 with TRBJ1-1; no clear D. Germline V gives CDR1 MNHEY, CDR2 SMNVEV (reference sequence). V was pared by 0 bases and J by 4 bases, with 9 bases between. The length of the CDR3 is 14 residues. CDR3 loop: CASSLSPQSTEAFF. The CDR3 DNA reads as TGTGCCAGCAGTTTATCCCCCCAGTCCACTGAAGCTTTCTTT.

This clonotype was recorded many times. The chain carries TRBV7-2 and TRBJ2-5; no clear D. This CDR3 comprises 13 residues. V was clipped by 1 base and J by 3 bases, with 6 bases between them. Germline V gene data show CDR1 as SGHTA and CDR2 as FQGNSA. The CDR3 reads CASSLGSEETQYF. CDR3 in DNA: TGTGCCAGCAGCTTAGGGAGCGAAGAGACCCAGTACTTC.

This clonotype was detected a few times. The J gene is TRBJ2-1, the V gene TRBV10-2, with unresolved D. The CDR3 extends over 17 amino acids. Germline-derived CDR1 and CDR2 are WSHSY and SAAADI. V was shortened by 3 bases and J by 7 bases, with 22 bases between the two germline ends. Here the CDR3 DNA reads TGCGCCAGCAGTGATTTCCCAGGACGCAGCTCAGAAAATGAGCAGTTCTTC. Its protein product is CASSDFPGRSSENEQFF.

This clonotype has a handful of counts. The V and J genes are TRBV5-1 and TRBJ2-3; 10 bases align to TRBD1. This CDR3 spans 15 amino acids. Germline assignment: CDR1 SGHRS and CDR2 YFSETQ. V trimming: 5 bases; J trimming: 4 bases; junction bases outside the gene matches: 7. CDR3 sequence (DNA): TGCGCCAGCAGTTCGGGACAGGGGTGGGCAGATACGCAGTATTTT. It yields the protein CASSSGQGWADTQYF.

V is TRBV2 and J is TRBJ2-7; D may be TRBD2 (5 bases). This CDR3 spans 14 amino acids. Trimming stripped 9 bases from V and 6 bases from J, with 21 bases between. Germline assignment: CDR1 SNHLY and CDR2 FYNNEI. CDR3 sequence reads: CARQQRAGGSEQYV. DNA for the CDR3: TGTGCCAGGCAGCAGCGAGCAGGAGGTTCCGAGCAGTACGTC.

This clonotype has just a few counts. V is TRBV7-9 and J is TRBJ1-1, with D possibly TRBD1 on 6 matching bases. This CDR3 spans 16 amino acids. Germline CDR1 is SEHNR and CDR2 is FQNEAQ (reference sequence). V shed 0 bases and J shed 5 bases, with 16 bases lying between them. CDR3 nucleotides: TGTGCCAGCAGCTTAGCGACAGGCCAGGAGGGTACTGAAGCTTTCTTT. Translation gives CASSLATGQEGTEAFF.

Written as DNA, the CDR3 is TGTGCCAGCAGCGAAGGATGGGGGGCCAATCAGCCCCAGCATTTT. It specifies CASSEGWGANQPQHF. The chain combines TRBV7-6 with TRBJ1-5, with D perhaps TRBD1 (6 bases). With 5 bases removed from V and 3 bases from J, the gap between germline ends came to 14 bases. Per germline, CDR1 SGHVS and CDR2 FNYEAQ. The length of the CDR3 is 15 residues.

This clonotype was detected a few times. The chain carries TRBV12-3 or TRBV12-4 and TRBJ2-5, with TRBD1 matching over 12 bases. This CDR3 contains 18 residues. V dropped 5 bases and J dropped 2; count of bases not matched to a gene: 12. DNA of the CDR3: TGTGCCAGCAGTAACCGGGACAGGGGGCGTCCCGTACAAGAGACCCAGTACTTC. Its translation is CASSNRDRGRPVQETQYF.

This clonotype came up a few times. The V and J genes are TRBV24-1 and TRBJ2-2, with 9 positions matching TRBD1. J was trimmed by 8 bases and V by 3 bases; bases with no gene match: 12. Germline lookup yields CDR1 KGHDR and CDR2 SFDVKD. This CDR3 has 17 amino acids. CDR3 nucleotide sequence: TGTGCCACCAGTGATCCGGGACAGGGTCAATCTCCGGGGGAGCTGTTTTTT. Amino acids: CATSDPGQGQSPGELFF.

The chain uses TRBV7-3 and TRBJ2-2; D gene unclear. There are 12 residues in the CDR3. Trimming took 8 bases from V and 7 from J, leaving 11 bases between them. Per germline, CDR1 SGHTA and CDR2 FQGTGA. As DNA, the CDR3 is TGTGCCAGCCGAGGTCGTGACGGGGAGCTGTTTTTT. Its protein product is CASRGRDGELFF.

The chain carries TRBV23-1 and TRBJ1-5; 7 bases are a match to TRBD1. TRBV23-1 is given ORF status, its function remaining uncertain. The CDR3 has 16 amino acids. Trimming took 2 bases from V and 5 from J; bases not matched to a gene: 9. CDR3 in amino acids: CASSQIIGGSDQPQHF. The CDR3 DNA follows: TGCGCCAGCAGTCAAATAATAGGGGGCTCAGATCAGCCCCAGCATTTT.

This clonotype was detected a few times. The rearrangement links TRBV7-2 to TRBJ2-5; TRBD1 or TRBD2 may be the D gene (5 bases each). This CDR3 contains 13 residues. In germline, CDR1 is SGHTA, CDR2 FQGNSA. Trimming took 3 bases from V and 6 from J, leaving 11 bases between them. The CDR3 region is CASSLGTPQTQYF. CDR3 DNA sequence: TGTGCCAGCAGCTTGGGGACCCCCCAGACCCAGTACTTC.

This clonotype occurred a few times. The chain has TRBV11-2 and TRBJ2-5, with a possible D match to TRBD2 (5 bases). The CDR3 runs 15 residues. The V gene's germline CDR1 is SGHAT and CDR2 FQNNGV. V lost 1 base to trimming and J lost 4 bases, with 13 bases between them. The CDR3 sequence: CASSLARRTLETQYF. As DNA, the CDR3 is TGTGCCAGCAGCTTAGCCCGGAGGACCTTAGAGACCCAGTACTTC.

This clonotype was observed a few times. The chain uses TRBV7-6 and TRBJ2-2, with D maybe TRBD1 (6 bases). CDR3 size: 12 residues. The V end lost 6 bases, the J end lost 11 bases, and 13 bases lay between the germline ends. Germline V CDR1 and CDR2: SGHVS, FNYEAQ. CDR3 DNA sequence: TGTGCCAGCAGACTCCAGGGGAGAGAGCTGTTTTTT. Its protein product is CASRLQGRELFF. Looking up the rest from reference TRBV7-6 and TRBJ2-2 gives the full variable domain: GAGVSQSPRYKVTKRGQDVALRCDPISGHVSLYWYRQALGQGPEFLTYFNYEAQQDKSGLPNDRFSAERPEGSISTLTIQRTEQRDSAMYRCASRLQGRELFFGEGSRLTVL.

The table lists this clonotype with a few counts. The V call is TRBV2, the J call TRBJ2-7; unclear D gene. V lost 6 bases to trimming and J lost 7 bases, with 7 bases between them. The V gene's germline CDR1 is SNHLY and CDR2 FYNNEI. This CDR3 region has 10 residues. The CDR3 DNA follows: TGTGCCAGCAGCCTCGGAGAGCAGTACGTC. Its translation is CASSLGEQYV.

This clonotype was counted ten times or more. The V and J genes are TRBV7-2 and TRBJ2-3; perhaps D is TRBD1 or TRBD2 (5 bases each). V gave up 1 base and J gave up 2 bases, with 19 bases separating them. CDR3 length: 18 residues. Germline assignment: CDR1 SGHTA and CDR2 FQGNSA. In DNA form, the CDR3 reads TGTGCCAGCAGCTTAGTGGGTATTGGGGACGGATACACAGATACGCAGTATTTT. Its translation: CASSLVGIGDGYTDTQYF.